This entry is about one TCR beta chain. Produced via immunoSEQ multiplex PCR; TCRdb's table is partial and in-frame only. Altogether 33,000 or so clones are present, about 88% being singletons, with the ten largest covering around 10%. The data originate from a study of T cell changes during pregnancy in multiple sclerosis. Germline V lookup: CDR1 SEHNR, CDR2 FQNEAQ (reference sequence). The CDR3 loop spans 12 amino acids. The V and J ends lost 6 bases and 7 bases, in that order; junction bases with no gene match: 5. This TCR derives from a female donor with multiple sclerosis, enrolled in a pregnancy study. The chain has TRBV7-9 and TRBJ1-1; 7 bases agree with TRBD1. The specimen comprised CD8+ T cells from peripheral blood mononuclear cells, sampled in the third trimester of pregnancy. CDR3 in DNA: TGTGCCAGCAGACAAGGGACAGTTGAAGCTTTCTTT. Amino acids: CASRQGTVEAFF.